The rows below give T cell receptor beta chains drawn from one sample of a study of blood T cell repertoires in COVID-19. Generated by immunoSEQ multiplex PCR, the TCRdb table keeps only in-frame clones and is missing some. The profile covers more than 150,000 clones, with roughly 84% appearing a single time and around 7% taken by the ten largest. Sequencing was performed on PBMCs or T cells enriched from blood (not recorded which). The receptors stem from a woman aged 50 to 65 who had recovered from COVID-19. Each CDR3 is given with its conserved first and last residue. The D gene is left open where the match is weak. Expanded clones get a size class; other rows say once, few or many, or leave the size out.

clone size	V gene	J gene	D gene	CDR3 protein	CDR3 DNA
-	TRBV7-2	TRBJ2-1	-	CASSLQGGLSSYNEQFF	TGTGCCAGCAGCCTCCAGGGGGGCTTGAGCTCCTACAATGAGCAGTTCTTC
-	TRBV20-1	TRBJ1-2	-	CSASPGSYGYTF	TGCAGTGCTAGTCCGGGGTCCTATGGCTACACCTTC
-	TRBV2	TRBJ1-1	-	CASSERTGGAFF	TGTGCCAGCAGTGAGAGAACGGGGGGCGCTTTCTTT
-	TRBV12-3/TRBV12-4	TRBJ2-1	-	CASSLGGSSEQFF	TGTGCCAGCAGTTTAGGAGGGAGCAGTGAGCAGTTCTTC
-	TRBV11-2	TRBJ1-2	-	CASMVDSFGYTF	TGTGCCAGCATGGTCGACAGCTTTGGCTACACCTTC
-	TRBV7-2	TRBJ1-3	-	CASSLAPGGVVGPGNTIYF	TGTGCCAGCAGCTTAGCCCCCGGCGGGGTCGTCGGACCTGGAAACACCATATATTTT
-	TRBV19	TRBJ1-2	TRBD1	CASSIEGQGFSGYTF	TGTGCCAGTAGTATAGAGGGACAGGGGTTTTCTGGCTACACCTTC
-	TRBV7-8	TRBJ1-4	TRBD1	CASSLRQGARANEKLFF	TGTGCCAGCAGCCTTAGACAGGGGGCGAGAGCTAATGAAAAACTGTTTTTT
-	TRBV30	TRBJ2-7	TRBD1	CAWSSVTGGSVGYF	TGTGCCTGGAGTTCCGTGACAGGGGGTTCAGTAGGGTACTTC
-	TRBV27	TRBJ2-3	TRBD2	CASSLGTRRADTQYF	TGTGCCAGCAGTTTAGGGACTAGACGCGCAGATACGCAGTATTTT
-	TRBV24-1	TRBJ2-1	TRBD2	CATSISGSYNEQFF	TGTGCCACCAGTATTAGCGGGAGTTACAATGAGCAGTTCTTC
-	TRBV6-5	TRBJ2-7	TRBD1	CASSYSLTGGYEQYF	TGTGCCAGCAGTTACTCTTTGACAGGGGGCTACGAGCAGTACTTC
-	TRBV7-9	TRBJ2-1	TRBD2	CASSFSSGRVIEQFF	TGTGCCAGCAGCTTTTCTAGCGGGAGGGTAATTGAGCAGTTCTTC
-	TRBV2	TRBJ1-1	-	CASSGSLNTEAFF	TGTGCCAGCAGCGGGAGCCTGAACACTGAAGCTTTCTTT
-	TRBV5-1	TRBJ2-3	-	CASSLGQSSTDTQYF	TGCGCCAGCAGCCTGGGACAATCTAGCACAGATACGCAGTATTTT
-	TRBV28	TRBJ2-5	-	CASRPSLYQETQYF	TGTGCCAGCAGACCCTCACTGTACCAAGAGACCCAGTACTTC
-	TRBV7-8	TRBJ2-3	TRBD2	CASSQIGLAGVVDTQYF	TGTGCCAGCAGCCAAATCGGACTAGCGGGAGTAGTAGATACGCAGTATTTT
-	TRBV5-1	TRBJ2-7	-	CASSLEAGIGYEQYF	TGCGCCAGCAGCTTGGAGGCAGGAATTGGCTACGAGCAGTACTTC
-	TRBV30	TRBJ2-5	-	CAWQRTVQETQYF	TGTGCCTGGCAGAGGACAGTTCAAGAGACCCAGTACTTC
-	TRBV19	TRBJ2-2	-	CASSIDPPGGGTGELFF	TGTGCCAGTAGTATAGATCCCCCCGGGGGAGGCACCGGGGAGCTGTTTTTT
-	TRBV3-1/TRBV3-2	TRBJ2-7	-	CASSPGGVAEQYF	TGTGCCAGCAGCCCCGGGGGAGTAGCCGAGCAGTACTTC
once	TRBV29-1	TRBJ1-4	-	CSARGDGNEKLFF	TGCAGCGCCCGCGGGGACGGTAATGAAAAACTGTTTTTT
-	TRBV7-9	TRBJ1-3	-	CASSLVGAGNTIYF	TGTGCCAGCAGCTTAGTTGGGGCAGGAAACACCATATATTTT
few	TRBV6-5	TRBJ1-1	-	CASRGGLTEAFF	TGTGCCAGCAGGGGGGGACTCACTGAAGCTTTCTTT
-	TRBV6-5	TRBJ1-5	TRBD1	CASRGQISNQPQHF	TGTGCCAGCAGGGGACAGATTAGCAATCAGCCCCAGCATTTT
-	TRBV5-1	TRBJ1-2	TRBD1	CASSPTANRGIDGYTF	TGCGCCAGCAGCCCGACCGCGAACAGGGGAATCGATGGCTACACCTTC
-	TRBV7-9	TRBJ1-3	-	CASSSQGGGGNTIYF	TGTGCCAGCAGTTCGCAAGGTGGCGGAGGAAACACCATATATTTT
-	TRBV5-1	TRBJ2-1	TRBD1	CASSLQGNEQFF	TGCGCCAGCAGCCTACAGGGGAATGAGCAGTTCTTC
-	TRBV19	TRBJ1-3	TRBD1	CASRTGSGNTIYF	TGTGCCAGTAGGACAGGGTCTGGAAACACCATATATTTT
-	TRBV19	TRBJ1-5	TRBD1	CASSTPSDRGRISGNQPQHF	TGTGCCAGTAGTACCCCCTCGGACAGGGGGAGGATATCTGGCAATCAGCCCCAGCATTTT
-	TRBV19	TRBJ1-3	TRBD1	CASTSAGRGRSAGNTIYF	TGTGCCAGTACCTCCGCGGGCAGGGGGCGATCCGCTGGAAACACCATATATTTT
-	TRBV30	TRBJ2-1	TRBD2	CAWSTGLAVYNEQFF	TGTGCCTGGAGTACTGGGCTAGCGGTCTACAATGAGCAGTTCTTC
-	TRBV28	TRBJ2-1	TRBD2	CASSLGGAYNEQFF	TGTGCCAGCAGTTTAGGGGGGGCCTACAATGAGCAGTTCTTC
few	TRBV5-1	TRBJ2-2	TRBD1	CASRRTGPTNTGELFF	TGCGCCAGCAGAAGGACAGGGCCCACGAACACCGGGGAGCTGTTTTTT
few	TRBV11-2	TRBJ2-5	-	CASSLGGQSQETQYF	TGTGCCAGCAGCTTAGGGGGGCAGAGCCAAGAGACCCAGTACTTC
-	TRBV4-2	TRBJ2-7	-	CASSQAEGSYEQYF	TGTGCCAGCAGCCAAGCGGAGGGCTCCTACGAGCAGTACTTC
-	TRBV18	TRBJ2-1	-	CASSPLGPRSGSSYNEQFF	TGTGCCAGCTCACCACTGGGCCCCAGAAGCGGTAGCTCCTACAATGAGCAGTTCTTC
-	TRBV28	TRBJ2-5	TRBD2	CASSQGLAGGPGETQYF	TGTGCCAGCAGTCAGGGACTAGCGGGAGGGCCCGGAGAGACCCAGTACTTC
once	TRBV13	TRBJ1-5	TRBD1	CASSLALGQGLSSNQPQHF	TGTGCCAGCAGCCTAGCGTTGGGACAGGGCCTCTCTAGCAATCAGCCCCAGCATTTT
-	TRBV15	TRBJ2-1	-	CATSRHLGEQFF	TGTGCCACCAGCAGGCATCTAGGTGAGCAGTTCTTC
-	TRBV19	TRBJ1-1	-	CASSMLYKQLNTEAFF	TGTGCCAGTAGTATGCTATACAAACAGCTGAACACTGAAGCTTTCTTT
once	TRBV30	TRBJ1-5	TRBD1	CAWSQGKAGGVGQPQHF	TGTGCCTGGAGTCAAGGGAAGGCAGGGGGCGTTGGACAGCCCCAGCATTTT
few	TRBV18	TRBJ1-1	-	CASSPLGRGTEAFF	TGTGCCAGCTCACCTTTGGGTAGGGGTACTGAAGCTTTCTTT
-	TRBV7-8	TRBJ2-6	TRBD2	CASSLVAGGAGANVLTF	TGTGCCAGCAGCTTAGTAGCGGGAGGGGCTGGGGCCAACGTCCTGACTTTC
once	TRBV19	TRBJ1-1	-	CASTPLMGRAFF	TGTGCCAGTACACCTCTCATGGGGAGGGCTTTCTTT
-	TRBV3-1/TRBV3-2	TRBJ1-1	-	CASSKDRANTEAFF	TGTGCCAGCAGCAAGGACAGAGCGAACACTGAAGCTTTCTTT
-	TRBV12-3/TRBV12-4	TRBJ1-6	-	CASSLRTQSPLHF	TGTGCCAGCAGTTTAAGGACACAATCACCCCTCCACTTT
-	TRBV28	TRBJ1-4	TRBD1	CASSQTGTGGEKLFF	TGTGCCAGCAGTCAAACCGGGACAGGGGGTGAAAAACTGTTTTTT
-	TRBV10-1	TRBJ2-2	-	CASGGNTGELFF	TGCGCCAGCGGAGGGAACACCGGGGAGCTGTTTTTT
-	TRBV18	TRBJ2-1	-	CASSPLQGDYNEQFF	TGTGCCAGCTCACCACTCCAAGGGGACTACAATGAGCAGTTCTTC
-	TRBV5-6	TRBJ2-3	-	CASRTGQSDTQYF	TGTGCCAGCAGAACTGGGCAGTCAGATACGCAGTATTTT
once	TRBV6-5	TRBJ2-2	-	CASSYYSAGELFF	TGTGCCAGCAGTTACTATTCGGCCGGGGAGCTGTTTTTT
-	TRBV4-1	TRBJ1-5	-	CASSQEANRASQPQHF	TGCGCCAGCAGCCAAGAGGCAAACAGGGCGAGTCAGCCCCAGCATTTT
-	TRBV28	TRBJ1-1	-	CASSFRDTEAFF	TGTGCCAGCAGTTTTCGGGATACTGAAGCTTTCTTT